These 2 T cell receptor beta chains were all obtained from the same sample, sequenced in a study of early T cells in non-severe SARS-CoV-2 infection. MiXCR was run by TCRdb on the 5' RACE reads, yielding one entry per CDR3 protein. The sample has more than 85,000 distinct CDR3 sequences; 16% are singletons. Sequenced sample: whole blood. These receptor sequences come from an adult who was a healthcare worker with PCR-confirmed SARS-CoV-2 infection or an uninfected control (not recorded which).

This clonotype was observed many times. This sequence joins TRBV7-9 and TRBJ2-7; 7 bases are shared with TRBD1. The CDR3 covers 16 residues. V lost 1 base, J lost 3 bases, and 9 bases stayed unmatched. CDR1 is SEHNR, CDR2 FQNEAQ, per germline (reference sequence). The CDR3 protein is CASSLEPGGAHYEQYF. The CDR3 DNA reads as TGTGCCAGCAGCTTAGAGCCAGGGGGAGCCCACTACGAGCAGTACTTC.

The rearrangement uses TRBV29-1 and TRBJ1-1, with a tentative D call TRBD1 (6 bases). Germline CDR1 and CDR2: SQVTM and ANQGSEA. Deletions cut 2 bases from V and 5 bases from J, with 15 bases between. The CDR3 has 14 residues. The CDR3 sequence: CSVEKSGVRTEAFF. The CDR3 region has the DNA TGCAGCGTTGAAAAGTCAGGGGTAAGAACTGAAGCTTTCTTT.